Listed below are T cell receptor beta chains from one sample, sequenced in a study of cytomegalovirus exposure and HLA in healthy donors. The table came from immunoSEQ multiplex PCR; TCRdb's copy has only in-frame clones and leaves some out. The table lists 75,000 to 100,000 clones, about three quarters of them singletons. Input material: PBMCs. The receptors were gathered from a man in his 60s in good health and CMV-seronegative. Both conserved end residues are part of each CDR3. The order of the fields is D gene, J gene, clone size, V gene, CDR3 protein, CDR3 DNA. D genes are given only for firm matches. Clone size appears in some rows only: once, few, many, or a class for an expanded clone.

TRBD2	TRBJ2-5	.	TRBV5-4	CASSRLAGGLQETQYF	TGTGCCAGCAGCCGACTAGCGGGAGGACTCCAAGAGACCCAGTACTTC
.	TRBJ1-4	few	TRBV7-9	CASSSQIVPNEKLFF	TGTGCCAGCAGCTCCCAGATCGTCCCTAATGAAAAACTGTTTTTT
TRBD1	TRBJ1-5	.	TRBV30	CAWTIAGTGTQPQHF	TGTGCCTGGACTATAGCAGGGACAGGGACCCAGCCCCAGCATTTT
.	TRBJ1-2	.	TRBV28	CASSYLSGPQGGGYTF	TGTGCCAGCAGTTATCTAAGCGGTCCTCAGGGAGGTGGCTACACCTTC
TRBD1	TRBJ1-1	.	TRBV7-9	CASSLEGGRPGQRAFF	TGTGCCAGCAGCTTAGAGGGGGGTAGACCGGGACAGCGAGCTTTCTTT
.	TRBJ2-5	.	TRBV7-7	CASSLAGRGETQYF	TGTGCCAGCAGCTTAGCGGGACGGGGGGAGACCCAGTACTTC
TRBD2	TRBJ2-3	.	TRBV7-9	CASSRAGVGTDTQYF	TGTGCCAGCAGCCGAGCGGGAGTAGGTACAGATACGCAGTATTTT
TRBD2	TRBJ2-5	.	TRBV4-3	CASSQTGGSETQYF	TGCGCCAGCAGCCAAACGGGAGGGAGTGAGACCCAGTACTTC
.	TRBJ2-2	once	TRBV5-1	CASSLAVSSGGELFF	TGCGCCAGCAGCTTGGCAGTGTCCAGTGGCGGGGAGCTGTTTTTT
.	TRBJ1-3	.	TRBV2	CASTYSGNTIYF	TGTGCCAGCACCTACTCTGGAAACACCATATATTTT
TRBD1	TRBJ1-2	.	TRBV29-1	CSAGQRDNYGYTF	TGCAGCGCGGGACAGCGCGATAACTATGGCTACACCTTC
.	TRBJ2-7	once	TRBV6-5	CASSRESEQYF	TGTGCCAGCAGCCGAGAGAGCGAGCAGTACTTC
.	TRBJ1-1	.	TRBV5-4	CASSAGMLNTEAFF	TGTGCCAGCAGCGCCGGGATGCTGAACACTGAAGCTTTCTTT
.	TRBJ1-2	.	TRBV2	CATRTDDNYGYTF	TGTGCCACCCGGACAGACGATAACTATGGCTACACCTTC
TRBD2	TRBJ2-7	.	TRBV7-9	CASSQGRGQSAYEQYF	TGTGCCAGCAGCCAAGGGAGGGGCCAGTCCGCCTACGAGCAGTACTTC
.	TRBJ2-7	few	TRBV11-2	CASSQRTAYEQYF	TGTGCCAGCAGCCAAAGGACAGCCTACGAGCAGTACTTC
.	TRBJ2-7	.	TRBV27	CASSPHGRGYEQYF	TGTGCCAGCAGCCCACACGGCAGGGGCTACGAGCAGTACTTC
.	TRBJ1-4	.	TRBV21-1	CASSKVGGSPRGATNEKLFF	TGTGCCAGCAGCAAAGTGGGAGGATCCCCTCGGGGAGCAACTAATGAAAAACTGTTTTTT
.	TRBJ2-3	.	TRBV5-1	CASSLATSGTDTQYF	TGCGCCAGCAGCTTGGCCACTAGTGGGACAGATACGCAGTATTTT
TRBD1	TRBJ2-2	.	TRBV29-1	CSATGINTGELFF	TGCAGCGCGACAGGGATCAACACCGGGGAGCTGTTTTTT
TRBD1	TRBJ2-1	few	TRBV27	CASTPSRFGTGDEQFF	TGTGCCAGCACCCCTTCCCGATTCGGGACAGGGGATGAGCAGTTCTTC
TRBD1	TRBJ1-5	.	TRBV4-1	CASSQEGQGARQPQHF	TGCGCCAGCAGCCAAGAGGGACAGGGGGCACGTCAGCCCCAGCATTTT
TRBD2	TRBJ2-7	.	TRBV6-5	CASSRLAGEGEQYF	TGTGCCAGCAGTCGACTAGCGGGAGAGGGCGAGCAGTACTTC
.	TRBJ1-1	few	TRBV5-8	CASSLGVSGDTEAFF	TGTGCCAGCAGCCTAGGTGTGTCAGGGGACACTGAAGCTTTCTTT
TRBD1	TRBJ1-2	.	TRBV27	CASSPTGVYGYTF	TGTGCCAGCAGTCCCACAGGGGTGTATGGCTACACCTTC
TRBD1	TRBJ1-1	.	TRBV30	CAWGGQPLNTEAFF	TGTGCCTGGGGGGGACAGCCTCTGAACACTGAAGCTTTCTTT
TRBD2	TRBJ2-2	once	TRBV6-6	CASNLHSSGRGGELFF	TGTGCCAGCAACCTACATAGTAGCGGGAGAGGCGGGGAGCTGTTTTTT
.	TRBJ2-7	.	TRBV5-4	CASSPSAGVYEQYF	TGTGCCAGCAGCCCCTCAGCAGGGGTGTACGAGCAGTACTTC
.	TRBJ2-7	.	TRBV2	CASSDRLYSYEQYF	TGTGCCAGCAGTGACAGACTATACTCCTACGAGCAGTACTTC
TRBD2	TRBJ2-1	few	TRBV27	CASSDGGGGYNEQFF	TGTGCCAGCAGTGATGGCGGGGGGGGATACAATGAGCAGTTCTTC
.	TRBJ2-7	.	TRBV7-5	CARSWLGLAGEYEQYF	TGTGCCAGAAGCTGGTTAGGACTAGCGGGGGAGTACGAGCAGTACTTC
.	TRBJ2-7	.	TRBV7-9	CASSLGLSYEQYF	TGTGCCAGCAGCTTAGGGCTGTCCTACGAGCAGTACTTC
.	TRBJ2-7	once	TRBV5-6	CASSLGVYEQYF	TGTGCCAGCAGCTTGGGAGTCTACGAGCAGTACTTC
.	TRBJ2-7	once	TRBV10-3	CAISFNRDTYEQYF	TGTGCCATCAGCTTCAACAGGGATACCTACGAGCAGTACTTC
.	TRBJ1-6	.	TRBV7-2	CASSPGTRNSPLHF	TGTGCCAGCAGCCCCGGGACACGGAATTCACCCCTCCACTTT
.	TRBJ2-3	.	TRBV4-1	CASSQGKERADTQYF	TGCGCCAGCAGCCAAGGAAAGGAGCGGGCAGATACGCAGTATTTT
TRBD2	TRBJ2-5	.	TRBV5-1	CASSFPGLAGRQETQYF	TGCGCCAGCAGCTTCCCCGGACTAGCGGGGCGCCAAGAGACCCAGTACTTC
TRBD1	TRBJ1-4	.	TRBV6-1	CASSEGDRTNEKLFF	TGTGCCAGCAGTGAAGGGGACAGAACTAATGAAAAACTGTTTTTT
.	TRBJ1-1	.	TRBV6-1	CASKIGTNTEAFF	TGTGCCAGCAAAATAGGGACAAACACTGAAGCTTTCTTT
TRBD1	TRBJ2-7	once	TRBV29-1	CSAGQGDSYEQYF	TGCAGCGCGGGACAGGGGGATTCTTACGAGCAGTACTTC
.	TRBJ2-3	.	TRBV29-1	CSVRFSGRPDTQYF	TGCAGCGTCCGATTTAGCGGCCGGCCAGATACGCAGTATTTT
.	TRBJ2-4	.	TRBV2	CASSVERTGGNIQYF	TGTGCCAGCAGTGTCGAGCGGACCGGCGGAAACATTCAGTACTTC
.	TRBJ2-1	.	TRBV29-1	CSVPPGSTYNEQFF	TGCAGCGTCCCCCCCGGGAGTACCTACAATGAGCAGTTCTTC
TRBD2	TRBJ2-5	.	TRBV25-1	CASSDLAGGTQETQYF	TGTGCCAGCAGTGACCTAGCGGGAGGGACCCAAGAGACCCAGTACTTC
TRBD1	TRBJ1-5	.	TRBV9	CASSVARTGGFRPQHF	TGTGCCAGCAGCGTTGCCCGGACAGGGGGCTTCCGGCCCCAGCATTTT
.	TRBJ2-2	.	TRBV18	CASSLVVRDFEPTGELFF	TGTGCCAGCTCACTCGTAGTCCGGGACTTTGAGCCCACCGGGGAGCTGTTTTTT
.	TRBJ2-3	few	TRBV6-5	CASSYHEAIGQYF	TGTGCCAGCAGTTACCACGAAGCCATCGGGCAGTATTTT
.	TRBJ1-4	.	TRBV4-1	CASSQDRTNEKLFF	TGCGCCAGCAGCCAGGACAGAACTAATGAAAAACTGTTTTTT
TRBD1	TRBJ1-2	.	TRBV30	CAWSARSGTAFDYGYTF	TGTGCCTGGAGTGCACGGTCCGGGACAGCCTTCGACTATGGCTACACCTTC
.	TRBJ1-1	.	TRBV6-5	CASTESVGVTEAFF	TGTGCCAGCACCGAGAGCGTAGGGGTCACTGAAGCTTTCTTT
TRBD2	TRBJ2-1	.	TRBV6-4	CASGLAGGEQFF	TGTGCCAGCGGACTAGCGGGAGGTGAGCAGTTCTTC
.	TRBJ1-5	.	TRBV6-5	CASSYSNANNQPQHF	TGTGCCAGCAGTTACTCGAATGCGAACAATCAGCCCCAGCATTTT
.	TRBJ2-7	.	TRBV5-1	CASSPQGRENYEQYF	TGCGCCAGCAGCCCCCAGGGGCGGGAGAACTACGAGCAGTACTTC
.	TRBJ1-3	.	TRBV29-1	CSVEVWETSGNTIYF	TGCAGCGTTGAGGTTTGGGAGACCTCTGGAAACACCATATATTTT
.	TRBJ1-1	.	TRBV11-2	CASSPRTRRTDAAFF	TGTGCCAGCAGCCCGAGGACAAGAAGGACGGATGCGGCTTTCTTT
.	TRBJ2-5	.	TRBV21-1	CASSKGPLAGAQETQYF	TGTGCCAGCAGCAAAGGCCCCCTAGCGGGAGCCCAAGAGACCCAGTACTTC
.	TRBJ1-3	.	TRBV7-2	CASSPNSGNTIYF	TGTGCCAGCAGCCCCAACTCTGGAAACACCATATATTTT
TRBD1	TRBJ2-7	.	TRBV5-4	CASSLARDRESEQYF	TGTGCCAGCAGCTTGGCCCGGGACAGGGAGAGCGAGCAGTACTTC
TRBD2	TRBJ2-3	.	TRBV5-4	CVSSLAPRTSGTDTQYF	TGTGTCAGCAGCTTGGCCCCGCGGACTAGCGGCACAGATACGCAGTATTTT